Each of the 7 T cell receptor beta chains below was sequenced from the same sample in a study of shared clonotypes between healthy human individuals. The data were produced by immunoSEQ multiplex PCR, yet TCRdb's version contains in-frame clones alone and is incomplete. Of some 450,000 clones listed, over 60% are singletons. The sequenced sample was PBMCs. These receptors originate from a woman aged 40 to 50 in good health. Some clones in this sample may be carry-over from other donors' samples.

The V and J genes are TRBV12-5 and TRBJ2-2, with D possibly being TRBD1 or TRBD2 (5 bases each). Germline values: CDR1 LGHNT, CDR2 FRNRAP. Between the trimmed V and J ends, which lost 6 bases and 4 bases, there was a span of 9 bases. The CDR3 runs 13 residues. The CDR3 nucleotides are TGTGCTAGTGGGAGAGGGGCCACCGGGGAGCTGTTTTTT. Protein: CASGRGATGELFF.

This clone was detected only once. The chain uses TRBV7-9 and TRBJ1-3; the D gene is possibly TRBD1 (6 bases). V dropped 5 bases and J dropped 0 bases, with 11 bases sitting between them. The CDR3 runs 15 residues. Germline V gene sequence: CDR1 SEHNR, CDR2 FQNEAQ (reference sequence). CDR3 sequence: CASSPRQVSGNTIYF. CDR3 DNA: TGTGCCAGCAGCCCCAGACAGGTCTCTGGAAACACCATATATTTT.

Of note for this clone: The same CDR3 also results from other DNA sequences found in this sample. The chain couples TRBV6-5 to TRBJ1-1; D is undetermined. The germline gives CDR1 MNHEY, CDR2 SVGAGI. This CDR3 comprises 13 residues. V lost 0 bases to trimming and J lost 4 bases, with 6 bases between them. The CDR3 is CASSYSISTEAFF. The CDR3 DNA reads as TGTGCCAGCAGTTACTCGATAAGCACTGAAGCTTTCTTT.

Comments on this clone: A read error may account for a junction end that differs from germline. The chain joins TRBV4-3 to TRBJ2-1; the D gene is possibly TRBD2 (6 bases). Germline CDR1 LGHNA, CDR2 YSLEER. This CDR3 spans 15 amino acids. The CDR3 loop reads CTSSQRGGTYNEQFF. The CDR3 nucleotides are TGCACCAGCAGCCAACGGGGCGGGACGTACAATGAGCAGTTCTTC.

CDR3 in amino acids: CASSVEGRREVEGYTF. CDR3 in DNA: TGTGCCAGCAGCGTGGAAGGTCGCAGGGAGGTTGAGGGCTACACCTTC. The chain is built from TRBV5-8 and TRBJ1-2; a weak D match, TRBD1 (5 bases). Germline loops: CDR1 SGHTS, CDR2 YDEGEE. Deletions cut 4 bases from V and 8 bases from J, with 24 bases between. The CDR3 covers 16 residues.

A note on this clone: Only one base separates this from a far larger clonotype, so it likely reflects a read error. V usage is TRBV15 and J usage is TRBJ2-5; 9 bases align to TRBD1. The J call may be wrong; the DNA end is better matched by TRBJ2-7. The CDR3 is made up of 17 amino acids. CDR1 is LNHNV, CDR2 YYDKDF, per germline (reference sequence). The CDR3 reads CATNRDLIGQGTYEQYF. The CDR3 region has the DNA TGTGCCACCAACAGAGATCTCATCGGACAGGGGACCTACGAGCAGTACTTC.

This clone has only a few counts. This chain uses TRBV5-1 with TRBJ1-4; D remains unclear. The germline V gene has CDR1 SGHRS and CDR2 YFSETQ. Trimming took 1 base from V and 6 from J, leaving 4 bases between them. This CDR3 region has 12 residues. The CDR3 sequence: CASSLPDEKLFF. In nucleotides, the CDR3 is TGCGCCAGCAGCTTGCCTGATGAAAAACTGTTTTTT.